The clone carrying this T cell receptor (beta chain) is a singleton in its sample. The antigen remains undetermined. Germline V CDR1 and CDR2: SQVTM, ANQGSEA. V dropped 6 bases and J dropped 0; count of bases not matched to a gene: 6. The CDR3 loop spans 15 amino acids. The data were taken from a study of T cell responses to AZD1222 COVID-19 vaccine. Findings and limits, study-wide: The sample set comprised mostly white British donors with more females, and clonal diversity was possibly underestimated.

Generated by immunoSEQ multiplex PCR, the TCRdb table keeps only in-frame clones and is missing some. The sample lists some 150,000 clones, about nine tenths occurring once. This sequence originates from an adult in good health. V usage is TRBV29-1 and J usage is TRBJ2-3; 10 nucleotides align to TRBD2. Material: peripheral blood, obtained on day 0 of AZD1222 vaccination. CDR3 loop: CSVYWTSGSTDTQYF. CDR3 sequence (DNA): TGCAGCGTGTATTGGACTAGCGGAAGCACAGATACGCAGTATTTT.